Included here is one T cell receptor beta chain sequence, with context. Antigen: not known. This entry comes from a study of cytomegalovirus exposure and HLA in healthy donors. The study, taken as a whole, reports: The investigators catalogued 150 to 200 TCR beta chains as cytomegalovirus-associated. According to a subsequent analysis, TCR clusters from the first cohort were inclined to appear together in the 110 or so validation repertoires.

TCRdb's table, derived via immunoSEQ multiplex PCR, lists solely in-frame clones and lacks some. Among tens of thousands of clones listed, 95% to 97% were seen once. CDR3 length equals 13 residues. Looked up from germline, CDR1 is MRHNA and CDR2 is SNTAGT. The V and J ends lost 3 bases and 8 bases respectively, with 12 bases between them. This sequence was found in a man aged 18-30 years in good health and CMV-seronegative. This sequence joins TRBV6-4 and TRBJ2-3; tentative D call: TRBD2 (5 bases). Sequenced material: PBMCs. The CDR3 region has the DNA TGTGCCAGCAGTGAATGGGAGACGGCTACGCAGTATTTT. Translating gives CASSEWETATQYF.